Sequencing of this TCR beta chain was carried out in a study of T cell responses to AZD1222 COVID-19 vaccine. About the research overall: Second-dose recipients at about 4 or about 12 weeks were treated as one pooled group. Study conclusions and caveats: Donors in the cohort were predominantly white British and more often female, and clonal diversity was possibly underestimated. Spike-specific TCR breadth and depth rose after two AZD1222 doses. Repertoire sampling happened only post peak T cell response.

For this clone: Its matching antigen is unknown.

The method was immunoSEQ multiplex PCR; TCRdb's version includes in-frame clones alone and lacks a portion of them. The sample shows about 140,000 clones, around 88% of them seen only once. V lost 0 bases and J lost 8, with 7 bases in between. The germline gives CDR1 LNHNV, CDR2 YYDKDF (reference sequence). The CDR3 runs to 13 residues. This receptor was taken from an adult in good health. The chain combines TRBV15 with TRBJ1-4; no clear D. The sequenced sample was peripheral blood, obtained on day 0 of AZD1222 vaccination. The CDR3 bases are TGTGCCACCAGCAGAGACGTTGAGGAAAAACTGTTTTTT. Residues: CATSRDVEEKLFF.